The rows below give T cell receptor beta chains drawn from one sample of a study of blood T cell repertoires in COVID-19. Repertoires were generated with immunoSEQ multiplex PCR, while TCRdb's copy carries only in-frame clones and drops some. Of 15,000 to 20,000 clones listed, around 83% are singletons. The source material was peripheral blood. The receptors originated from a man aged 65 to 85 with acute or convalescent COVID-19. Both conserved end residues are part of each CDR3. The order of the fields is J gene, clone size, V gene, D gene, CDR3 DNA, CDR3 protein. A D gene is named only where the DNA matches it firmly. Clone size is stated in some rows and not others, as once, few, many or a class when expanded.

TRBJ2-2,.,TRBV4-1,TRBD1,TGCGCCAGCAGGGTAGGGGGCGCGAATCCCGGGGAGCTGTTTTTT,CASRVGGANPGELFF
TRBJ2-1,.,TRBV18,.,TGTGCCAGCTCACAACGACTAGACAATGAGCAGTTCTTC,CASSQRLDNEQFF
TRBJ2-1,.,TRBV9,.,TGTGCCAGCAGCGTAGAGGGCAGGGGATCCTACAATGAGCAGTTCTTC,CASSVEGRGSYNEQFF
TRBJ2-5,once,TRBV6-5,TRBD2,TGTGCCAGCAGTTACGGGGTCGCGGGAGTAGAGACCCAGTACTTC,CASSYGVAGVETQYF
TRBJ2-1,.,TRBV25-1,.,TGTGCCAGCAGTGGAGACGCGGGCTCCTACAATGAGCAGTTCTTC,CASSGDAGSYNEQFF
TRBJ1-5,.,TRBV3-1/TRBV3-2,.,TGTGCCAGCAGCCGCTCGGGGGTGCCTCAGCCCCAGCATTTT,CASSRSGVPQPQHF
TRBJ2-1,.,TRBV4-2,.,TGTGCCAGCAGCCCCGCAGGGGAGGGCAATGAGCAGTTCTTC,CASSPAGEGNEQFF
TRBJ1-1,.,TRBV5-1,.,TGCGCCAGCAGCTTGGACCCCGACAGGCACTATGAAGCTTTCTTT,CASSLDPDRHYEAFF
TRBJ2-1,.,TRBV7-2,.,TGTGCCAGCAGCATTTCTAGCGTCGATGAGCAGTTCTTC,CASSISSVDEQFF
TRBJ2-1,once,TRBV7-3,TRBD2,TGTGCCAGCAGCCCAGGACTAGCGAAGGCGGGTGAGCAGTTCTTC,CASSPGLAKAGEQFF
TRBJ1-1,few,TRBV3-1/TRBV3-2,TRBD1,TGTGCCAGCAGCCCTATAGGACAGGGGGAGGACACTGAAGCTTTCTTT,CASSPIGQGEDTEAFF
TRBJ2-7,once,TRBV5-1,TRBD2,TGCGCCAGCAGACCCGGGACTAGCGACGACTACGAGCAGTACTTC,CASRPGTSDDYEQYF
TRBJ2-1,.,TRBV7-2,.,TGTGCCAGCAGCTTAGCTAATCAGGGGACCTACAATGAGCAGTTCTTC,CASSLANQGTYNEQFF
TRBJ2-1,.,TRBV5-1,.,TGCGCCAGCAGCTTATCTAGCGAACAATACAATGAGCAGTTCTTC,CASSLSSEQYNEQFF
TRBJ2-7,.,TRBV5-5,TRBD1,TGTGCCAGCAGCTTGAAGGGACAGGGAAGCTACGAGCAGTACTTC,CASSLKGQGSYEQYF
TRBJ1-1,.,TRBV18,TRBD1,TGTGCCAGCTCTCCAGCGAGGGGACAGTTGAACACTGAAGCTTTCTTT,CASSPARGQLNTEAFF
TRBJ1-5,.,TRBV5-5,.,TGTGCCAGCAGCTTAGGAGGGTTCGTCAATCAGCCCCAGCATTTT,CASSLGGFVNQPQHF
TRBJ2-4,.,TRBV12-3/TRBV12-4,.,TGTGCCAGCAGTCCAACCTCGGACACAGCCGGGTACTTC,CASSPTSDTAGYF
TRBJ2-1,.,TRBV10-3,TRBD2,TGTGCCATCAGTGAGTTAAGGACTAGCACTCCGGAGCAGTTCTTC,CAISELRTSTPEQFF
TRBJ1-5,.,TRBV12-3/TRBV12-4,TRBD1,TGTGCCAGCAGTCCCAGGGGGTCCCAGCCCCAGCATTTT,CASSPRGSQPQHF
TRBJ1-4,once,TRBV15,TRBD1,TGTGCCACCAGCAGAGATCGGAACAGGGGAGGACGATGGGAAAAACTGTTTTTT,CATSRDRNRGGRWEKLFF
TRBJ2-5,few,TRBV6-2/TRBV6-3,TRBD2,TGTGCCAGCAGTGACGGGACTAGCGGGTCCCCACGAGGAGAGACCCAGTACTTC,CASSDGTSGSPRGETQYF
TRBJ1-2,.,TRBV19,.,TGTGCCAGTAGTAATCCTCTGGGGGGAGATGGCTACACCTTC,CASSNPLGGDGYTF
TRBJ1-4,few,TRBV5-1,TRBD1,TGCGCCAGCAGGGGAGAGACAGGGGGCAATGAAAAACTGTTTTTT,CASRGETGGNEKLFF
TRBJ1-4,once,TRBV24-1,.,TGTGCCACCAGTGACTCCAGGAATGAAAAACTGTTTTTT,CATSDSRNEKLFF
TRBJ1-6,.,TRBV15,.,TGTGCCACCAGCAGAGACGTCGGCAGACGACTTAATTCACCCCTCCACTTT,CATSRDVGRRLNSPLHF
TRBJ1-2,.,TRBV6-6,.,TGTGCCAGCACAGGGAGGGGGACCTATGGCTACACCTTC,CASTGRGTYGYTF
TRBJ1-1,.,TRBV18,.,TGTGCCAGCTCACCAGGGACTCAGAACACTGAAGCTTTCTTT,CASSPGTQNTEAFF
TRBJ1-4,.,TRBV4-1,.,TGCGCCAGCAGCCAAGGGCAGGACAGCCCGTCCTATGAAAAACTGTTTTTT,CASSQGQDSPSYEKLFF
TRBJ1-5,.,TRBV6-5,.,TGTGCCAGCAGCCTACAGCCCGCTCCGAATCAGCCCCAGCATTTT,CASSLQPAPNQPQHF
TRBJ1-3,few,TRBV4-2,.,TGTGCCAGCAGCCAAGATCGGGGAAGGGTGGAGGTATATTTT,CASSQDRGRVEVYF
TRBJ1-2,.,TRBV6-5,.,TGTGCCAGCAGTCCGGGACATCAAAGGGGCTACACCTTC,CASSPGHQRGYTF
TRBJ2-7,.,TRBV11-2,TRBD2,TGTGCCAGCAGCTTAGGTGCTAGCGGGATAGGATACGGGCAGTACTTC,CASSLGASGIGYGQYF
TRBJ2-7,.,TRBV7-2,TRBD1,TGTGCCAGCAGCTTTGGACAGGGCCAGTACTTC,CASSFGQGQYF
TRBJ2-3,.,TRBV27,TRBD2,TGTGCCAGCAGTGGGACTAGCGGGACAGATACGCAGTATTTT,CASSGTSGTDTQYF
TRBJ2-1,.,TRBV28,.,TGTGCCAGCACCGTACACAGCTCCTACAATGAGCAGTTCTTC,CASTVHSSYNEQFF
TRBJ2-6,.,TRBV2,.,TGTGCCAGCAGTACCGGACAATCCTCTGGGGCCAACGTCCTGACTTTC,CASSTGQSSGANVLTF
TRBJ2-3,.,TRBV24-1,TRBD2,TGTGCCACCAGCGGACTAGGCACAGATACGCAGTATTTT,CATSGLGTDTQYF
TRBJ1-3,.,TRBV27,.,TGTGCCAGCAGTTGGGCAGGGCCCGGAAACACCATATATTTT,CASSWAGPGNTIYF
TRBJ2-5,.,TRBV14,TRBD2,TGTGCCAGCAGCCAAGTCTCGGCTAGCGGGAGACAGACCCAGTACTTC,CASSQVSASGRQTQYF
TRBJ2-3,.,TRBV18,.,TGTGCCAGCTCACCACAGGGGCGTTTCACAGATACGCAGTATTTT,CASSPQGRFTDTQYF
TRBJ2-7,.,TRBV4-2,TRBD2,TGTGCCAGCAGCCAAGATATACCGCAGCGGGGCTCCTACGAGCAGTACTTC,CASSQDIPQRGSYEQYF
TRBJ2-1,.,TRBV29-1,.,TGCAGCGTTGCGTCGGGGTTCACAACCTACAATGAGCAGTTCTTC,CSVASGFTTYNEQFF
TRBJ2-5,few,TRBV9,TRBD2,TGCGCCACCAGCGGCGGGGGGGGGCCCCAAGAGACCCAGTACTTC,CATSGGGGPQETQYF
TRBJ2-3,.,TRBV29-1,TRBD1,TGCAGCGTTCGGACAGGGGCAGATACGCAGTATTTT,CSVRTGADTQYF
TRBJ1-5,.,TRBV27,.,TGTGCCAGCAGGCCTATTAGGGGGATAAGCAATCAGCCCCAGCATTTT,CASRPIRGISNQPQHF
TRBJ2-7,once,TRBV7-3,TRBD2,TGTGCCAGCAGCTTGGCTAGCGGGACTGGGTACGAGCAGTACTTC,CASSLASGTGYEQYF
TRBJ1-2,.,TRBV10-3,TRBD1,TGTGCCATCAGTGAGGGACAGGGGTGGGGGAACACCTTC,CAISEGQGWGNTF